This TCR beta chain was found in a study of monozygotic twins with inflammatory bowel disease. Via template switching, UMIs carrying a 6-nucleotide sample barcode were introduced. TCRdb processed the 5' RACE reads again and assigns one entry to each CDR3 protein, with no DNA. The sample holds around 47,000 distinct CDR3 sequences. Germline CDR1 and CDR2: MGHRA and YSYEKL. The CDR3 is 15 amino acids. V is TRBV4-1 and J is TRBJ1-5; TCRdb names TRBD1, which stays unverified in the absence of DNA. Sequencing input: blood. The clonotype comes from a human donor with ulcerative colitis or Crohn's disease, or a healthy co-twin of an affected twin (not recorded which). CDR3 sequence: CASSQDGQLNQPQHF.